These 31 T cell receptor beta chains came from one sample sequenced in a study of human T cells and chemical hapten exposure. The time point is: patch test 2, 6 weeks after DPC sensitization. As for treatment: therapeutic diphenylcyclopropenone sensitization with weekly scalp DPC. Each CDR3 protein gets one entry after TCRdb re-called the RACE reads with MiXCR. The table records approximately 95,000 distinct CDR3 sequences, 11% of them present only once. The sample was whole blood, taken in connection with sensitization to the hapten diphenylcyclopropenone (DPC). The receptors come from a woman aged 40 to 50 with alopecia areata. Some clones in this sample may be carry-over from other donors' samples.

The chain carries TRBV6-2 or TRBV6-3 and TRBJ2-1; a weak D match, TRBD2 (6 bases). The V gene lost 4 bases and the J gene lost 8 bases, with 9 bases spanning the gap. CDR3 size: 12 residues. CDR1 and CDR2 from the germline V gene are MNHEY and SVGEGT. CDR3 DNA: TGTGCCAGCAGTTCGCCGGGGGATGAGCAGTTCTTC. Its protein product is CASSSPGDEQFF.

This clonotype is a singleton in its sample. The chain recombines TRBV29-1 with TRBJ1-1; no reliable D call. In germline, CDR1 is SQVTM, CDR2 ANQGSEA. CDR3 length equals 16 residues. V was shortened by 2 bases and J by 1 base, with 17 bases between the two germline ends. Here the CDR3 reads CSVELGRSWGNTEAFF. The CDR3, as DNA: TGCAGCGTTGAACTCGGGCGCAGCTGGGGGAACACTGAAGCTTTCTTT.

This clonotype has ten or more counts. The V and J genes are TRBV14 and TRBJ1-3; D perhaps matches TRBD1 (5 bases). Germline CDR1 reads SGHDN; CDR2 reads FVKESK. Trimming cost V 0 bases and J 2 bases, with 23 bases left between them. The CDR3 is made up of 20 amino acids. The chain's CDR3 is CASSQDFAGTESRAGNTIYF. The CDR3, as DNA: TGTGCCAGCAGCCAAGACTTCGCGGGGACGGAAAGTCGGGCTGGAAACACCATATATTTT.

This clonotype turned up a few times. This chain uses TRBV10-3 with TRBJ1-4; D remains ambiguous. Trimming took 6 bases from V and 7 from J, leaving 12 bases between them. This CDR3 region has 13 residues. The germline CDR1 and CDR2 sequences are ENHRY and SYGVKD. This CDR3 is CAIRAGGSEKLFF. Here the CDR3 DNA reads TGTGCCATCAGGGCCGGCGGGAGTGAAAAACTGTTTTTT.

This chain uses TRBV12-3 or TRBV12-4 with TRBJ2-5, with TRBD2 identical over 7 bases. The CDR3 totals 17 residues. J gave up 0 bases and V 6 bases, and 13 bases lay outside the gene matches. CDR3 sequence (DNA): TGTGCCAGCAGCCGTTGGGGGTCGCGGGAGTACCAAGAGACCCAGTACTTC. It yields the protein CASSRWGSREYQETQYF.

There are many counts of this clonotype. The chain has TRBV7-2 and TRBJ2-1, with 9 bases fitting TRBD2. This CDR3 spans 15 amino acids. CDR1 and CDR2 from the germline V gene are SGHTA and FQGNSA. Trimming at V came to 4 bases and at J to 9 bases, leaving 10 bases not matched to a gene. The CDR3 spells CASSSSSGTVFEQFF. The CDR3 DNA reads TGTGCCAGCAGCTCCTCTAGCGGGACGGTGTTTGAGCAGTTCTTC. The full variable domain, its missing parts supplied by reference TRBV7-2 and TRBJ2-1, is GAGVSQSPSNKVTEKGKDVELRCDPISGHTALYWYRQSLGQGLEFLIYFQGNSAPDKSGLPSDRFSAERTGGSVSTLTIQRTQQEDSAVYLCASSSSSGTVFEQFFGPGTRLTVL.

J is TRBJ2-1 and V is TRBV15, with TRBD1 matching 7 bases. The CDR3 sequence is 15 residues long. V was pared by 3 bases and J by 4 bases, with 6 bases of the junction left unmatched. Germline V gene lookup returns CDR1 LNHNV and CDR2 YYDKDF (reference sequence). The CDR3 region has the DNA TGTGCCACCAGCAGCCGGGACAGCATTTACAATGAGCAGTTCTTC. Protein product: CATSSRDSIYNEQFF.

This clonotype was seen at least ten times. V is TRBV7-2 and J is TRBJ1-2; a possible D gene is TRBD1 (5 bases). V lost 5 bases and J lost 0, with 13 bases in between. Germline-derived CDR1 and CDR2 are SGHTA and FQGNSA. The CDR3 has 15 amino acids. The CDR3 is CASSPGLSANYGYTF. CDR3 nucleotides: TGTGCCAGCAGCCCGGGACTGTCAGCTAACTATGGCTACACCTTC.

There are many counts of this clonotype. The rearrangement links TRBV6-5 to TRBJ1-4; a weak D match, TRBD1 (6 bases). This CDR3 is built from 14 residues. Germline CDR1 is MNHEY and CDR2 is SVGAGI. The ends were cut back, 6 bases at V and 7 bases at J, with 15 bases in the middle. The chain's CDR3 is CASSPQGGGEKLFF. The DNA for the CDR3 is TGTGCCAGCAGCCCACAGGGAGGGGGTGAAAAACTGTTTTTT.

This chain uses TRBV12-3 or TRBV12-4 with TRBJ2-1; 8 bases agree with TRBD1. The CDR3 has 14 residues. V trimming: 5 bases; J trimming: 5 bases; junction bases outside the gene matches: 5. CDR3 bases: TGTGCCAGCAGTCCGCGACAGGGGAACAATGAGCAGTTCTTC. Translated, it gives CASSPRQGNNEQFF.

CDR3 sequence reads: CASSARLIDTEAFF. The CDR3 DNA reads as TGTGCCAGCAGCGCCCGCTTGATCGACACTGAAGCTTTCTTT. The rearrangement links TRBV9 to TRBJ1-1; D unclear. The CDR3 has 14 residues. Deletions cut 3 bases from V and 3 bases from J, with 12 bases between. Germline V gene data show CDR1 as SGDLS and CDR2 as YYNGEE.

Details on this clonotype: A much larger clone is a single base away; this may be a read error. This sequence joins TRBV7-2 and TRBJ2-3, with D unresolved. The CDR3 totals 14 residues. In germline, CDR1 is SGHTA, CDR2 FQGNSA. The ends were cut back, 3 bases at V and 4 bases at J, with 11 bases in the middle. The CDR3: CASSFDRGADTQYF. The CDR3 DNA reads TGTGCCAGCAGCTTTGATCGTGGCGCAGATACGCAGTATTTT.

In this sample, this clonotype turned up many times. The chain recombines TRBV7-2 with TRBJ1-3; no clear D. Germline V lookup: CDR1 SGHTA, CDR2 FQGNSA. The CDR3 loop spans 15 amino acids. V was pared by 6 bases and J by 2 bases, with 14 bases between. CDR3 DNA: TGTGCCAGCAGGGGCCTAGGGCACACTGGAAACACCATATATTTT. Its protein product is CASRGLGHTGNTIYF. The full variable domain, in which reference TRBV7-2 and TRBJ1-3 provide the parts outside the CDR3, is GAGVSQSPSNKVTEKGKDVELRCDPISGHTALYWYRQSLGQGLEFLIYFQGNSAPDKSGLPSDRFSAERTGGSVSTLTIQRTQQEDSAVYLCASRGLGHTGNTIYFGEGSWLTVV.

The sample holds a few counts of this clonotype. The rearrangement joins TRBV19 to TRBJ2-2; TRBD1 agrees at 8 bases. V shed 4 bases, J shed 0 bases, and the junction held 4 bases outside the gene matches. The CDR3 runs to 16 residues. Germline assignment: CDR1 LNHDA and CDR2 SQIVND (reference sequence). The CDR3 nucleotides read TGTGCCAGTAGTACCAGGGACAGGACGAACACCGGGGAGCTGTTTTTT. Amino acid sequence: CASSTRDRTNTGELFF. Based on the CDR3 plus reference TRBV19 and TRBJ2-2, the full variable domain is DGGITQSPKYLFRKEGQNVTLSCEQNLNHDAMYWYRQDPGQGLRLIYYSQIVNDFQKGDIAEGYSVSREKKESFPLTVTSAQKNPTAFYLCASSTRDRTNTGELFFGEGSRLTVL.

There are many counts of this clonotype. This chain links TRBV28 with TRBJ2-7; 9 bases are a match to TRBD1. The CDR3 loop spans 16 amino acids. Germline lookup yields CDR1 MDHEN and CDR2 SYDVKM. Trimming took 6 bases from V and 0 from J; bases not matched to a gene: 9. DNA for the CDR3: TGTGCCAGCAGGGCCCCGGGACAGGGATTCTCCTACGAGCAGTACTTC. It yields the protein CASRAPGQGFSYEQYF. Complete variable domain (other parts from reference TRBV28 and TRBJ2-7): DVKVTQSSRYLVKRTGEKVFLECVQDMDHENMFWYRQDPGLGLRLIYFSYDVKMKEKGDIPEGYSVSREKKERFSLILESASTNQTSMYLCASRAPGQGFSYEQYFGPGTRLTVT.

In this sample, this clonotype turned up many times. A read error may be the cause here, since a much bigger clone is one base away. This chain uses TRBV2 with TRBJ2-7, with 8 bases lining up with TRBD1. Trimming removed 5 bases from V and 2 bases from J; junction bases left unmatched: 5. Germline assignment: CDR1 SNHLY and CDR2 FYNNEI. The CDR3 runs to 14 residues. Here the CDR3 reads CASSYRGETYEQYF. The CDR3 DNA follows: TGTGCCAGCAGTTACAGGGGGGAAACCTACGAGCAGTACTTC.

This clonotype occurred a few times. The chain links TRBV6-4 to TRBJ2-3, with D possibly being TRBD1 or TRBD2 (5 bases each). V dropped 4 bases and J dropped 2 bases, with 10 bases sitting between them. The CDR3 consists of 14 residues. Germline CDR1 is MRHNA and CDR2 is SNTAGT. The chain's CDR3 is CASSARGITDTQYF. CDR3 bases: TGTGCCAGCAGTGCCCGGGGCATCACAGATACGCAGTATTTT.

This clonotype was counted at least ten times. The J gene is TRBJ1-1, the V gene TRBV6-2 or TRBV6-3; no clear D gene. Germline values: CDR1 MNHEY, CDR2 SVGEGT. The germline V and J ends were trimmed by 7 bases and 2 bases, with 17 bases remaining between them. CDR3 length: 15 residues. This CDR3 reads CASTESNGGNTEAFF. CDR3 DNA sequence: TGTGCCAGCACCGAATCGAATGGAGGAAACACTGAAGCTTTCTTT.

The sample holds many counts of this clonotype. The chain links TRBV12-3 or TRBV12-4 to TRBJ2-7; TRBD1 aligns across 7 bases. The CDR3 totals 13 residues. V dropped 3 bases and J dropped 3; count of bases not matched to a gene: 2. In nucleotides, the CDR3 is TGTGCCAGCAGTTTGGGACAGAACTACGAGCAGTACTTC. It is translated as CASSLGQNYEQYF.

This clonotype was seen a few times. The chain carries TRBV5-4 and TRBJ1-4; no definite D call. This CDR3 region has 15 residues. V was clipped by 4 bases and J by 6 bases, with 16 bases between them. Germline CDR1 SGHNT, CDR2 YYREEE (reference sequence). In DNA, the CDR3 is TGTGCCAGCAGCCCCGTGGGAGGGAAAGATGAAAAACTGTTTTTT. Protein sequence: CASSPVGGKDEKLFF. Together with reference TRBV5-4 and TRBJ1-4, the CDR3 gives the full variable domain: ETGVTQSPTHLIKTRGQQVTLRCSSQSGHNTVSWYQQALGQGPQFIFQYYREEENGRGNFPPRFSGLQFPNYSSELNVNALELDDSALYLCASSPVGGKDEKLFFGSGTQLSVL.

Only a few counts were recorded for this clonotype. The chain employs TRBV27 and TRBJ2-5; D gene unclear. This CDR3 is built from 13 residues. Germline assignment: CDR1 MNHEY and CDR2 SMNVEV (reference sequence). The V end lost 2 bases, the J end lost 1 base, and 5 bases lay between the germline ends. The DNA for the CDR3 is TGTGCCAGCAGTTTAGCCCTCCAAGAGACCCAGTACTTC. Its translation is CASSLALQETQYF.

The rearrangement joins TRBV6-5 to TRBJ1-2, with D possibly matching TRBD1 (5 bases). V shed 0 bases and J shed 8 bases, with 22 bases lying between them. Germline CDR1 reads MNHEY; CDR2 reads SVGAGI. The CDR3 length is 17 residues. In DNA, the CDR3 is TGTGCCAGCAGTTACTCACGTGGGGCTCTTCGTGGTGACGGCTACACCTTC. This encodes CASSYSRGALRGDGYTF.

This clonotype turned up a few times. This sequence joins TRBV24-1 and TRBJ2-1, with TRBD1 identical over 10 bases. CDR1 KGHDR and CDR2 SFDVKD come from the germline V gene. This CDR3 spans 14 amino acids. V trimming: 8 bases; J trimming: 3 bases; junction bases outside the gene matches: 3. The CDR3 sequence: CATMTGGDYNEQFF. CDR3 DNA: TGTGCCACCATGACAGGGGGCGACTACAATGAGCAGTTCTTC.

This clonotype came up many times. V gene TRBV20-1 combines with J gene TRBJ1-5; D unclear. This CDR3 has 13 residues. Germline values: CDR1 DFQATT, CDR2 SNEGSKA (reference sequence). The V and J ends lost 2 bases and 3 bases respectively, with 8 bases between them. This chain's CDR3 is CSARRNNNQPQHF. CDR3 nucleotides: TGCAGTGCTAGAAGAAACAACAATCAGCCCCAGCATTTT.

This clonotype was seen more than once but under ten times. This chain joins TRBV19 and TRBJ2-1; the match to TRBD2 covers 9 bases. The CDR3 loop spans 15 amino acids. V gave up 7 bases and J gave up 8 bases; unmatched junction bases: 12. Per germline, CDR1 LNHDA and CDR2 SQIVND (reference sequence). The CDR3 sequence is CASTPSPREGHEQFF. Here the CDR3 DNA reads TGTGCCAGTACCCCCTCCCCGCGGGAGGGCCATGAGCAGTTCTTC.

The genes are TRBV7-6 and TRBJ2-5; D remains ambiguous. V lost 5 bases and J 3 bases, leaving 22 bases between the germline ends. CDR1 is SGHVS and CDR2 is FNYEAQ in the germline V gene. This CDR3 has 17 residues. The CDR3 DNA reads TGTGCCAGCAGCAAGTTCCTACCAGAGACTGTCGAAGAGACCCAGTACTTC. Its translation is CASSKFLPETVEETQYF.

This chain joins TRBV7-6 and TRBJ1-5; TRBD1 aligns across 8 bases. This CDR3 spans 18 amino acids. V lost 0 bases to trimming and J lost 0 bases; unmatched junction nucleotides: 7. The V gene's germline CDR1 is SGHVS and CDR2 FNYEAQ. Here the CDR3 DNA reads TGTGCCAGCAGCTTAGCGGTAGGACAGGGTAATAGCAATCAGCCCCAGCATTTT. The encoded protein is CASSLAVGQGNSNQPQHF.

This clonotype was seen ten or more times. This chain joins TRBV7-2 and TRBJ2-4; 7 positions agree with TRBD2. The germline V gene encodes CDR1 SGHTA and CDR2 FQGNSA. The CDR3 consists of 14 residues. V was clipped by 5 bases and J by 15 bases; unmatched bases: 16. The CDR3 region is CASSRGDVGDYPYF. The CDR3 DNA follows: TGTGCCAGCAGCCGGGGGGATGTCGGTGATTATCCGTACTTC.

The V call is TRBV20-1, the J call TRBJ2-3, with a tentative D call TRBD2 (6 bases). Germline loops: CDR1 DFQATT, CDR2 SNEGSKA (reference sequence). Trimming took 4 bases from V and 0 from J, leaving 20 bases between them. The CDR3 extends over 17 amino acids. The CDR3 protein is CSATGVLEGESTDTQYF. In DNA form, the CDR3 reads TGCAGTGCTACGGGGGTTTTGGAAGGGGAAAGCACAGATACGCAGTATTTT.

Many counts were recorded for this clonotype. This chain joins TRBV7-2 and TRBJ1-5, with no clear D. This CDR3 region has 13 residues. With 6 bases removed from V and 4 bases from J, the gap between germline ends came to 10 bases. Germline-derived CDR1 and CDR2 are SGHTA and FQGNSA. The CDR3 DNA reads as TGTGCCAGCAGTCGGAGGGAAAATCAGCCCCAGCATTTT. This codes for CASSRRENQPQHF.

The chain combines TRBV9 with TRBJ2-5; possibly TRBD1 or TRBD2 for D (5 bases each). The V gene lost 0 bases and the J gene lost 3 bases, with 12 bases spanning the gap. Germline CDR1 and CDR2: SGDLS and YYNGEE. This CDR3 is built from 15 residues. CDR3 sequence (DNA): TGTGCCAGCAGCGTAGGCTTGGGGCGGGAAGAGACCCAGTACTTC. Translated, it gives CASSVGLGREETQYF.